The 6 T cell receptor beta chains presented below share a single source sample, sequenced in a study of T cells expressing NK-cell markers. TCRdb reprocessed the 5' RACE reads and stores each CDR3 protein as one record, lacking DNA. The table lists 550,000 to 600,000 distinct CDR3 sequences. The specimen was blood T cells: a sorted CD56 or NKG2C T cell subset, CD4+ or CD8+ T cells, or bulk PBMC T cells (not recorded which). All receptors derive from a man between 18 and 35 years old in good health.

The chain has TRBV5-1 and TRBJ2-1; the D call of TRBD2 rests on TCRdb alone, since no DNA is present to check it. This CDR3 spans 14 amino acids. Per germline, CDR1 SGHRS and CDR2 YFSETQ. This CDR3 is CASSSRNPPIEQFF. Complete variable domain (other parts from reference TRBV5-1 and TRBJ2-1): KAGVTQTPRYLIKTRGQQVTLSCSPISGHRSVSWYQQTPGQGLQFLFEYFSETQRNKGNFPGRFSGRQFSNSRSEMNVSTLELGDSALYLCASSSRNPPIEQFFGPGTRLTVL.

CDR3 in amino acids: CATSRLAGVTYNEQFF. V is TRBV15 and J is TRBJ2-1; TCRdb returns TRBD2, unconfirmable since there is no DNA. The germline CDR1 and CDR2 sequences are LNHNV and YYDKDF (reference sequence). There are 16 residues in the CDR3.

The V call is TRBV29-1, the J call TRBJ2-7; there is no DNA to check the TCRdb D call of TRBD2. Germline V gene sequence: CDR1 SQVTM, CDR2 ANQGSEA. This CDR3 is built from 12 residues. The CDR3 sequence: CSAGASGSVQYF.

This chain joins TRBV15 and TRBJ2-5. Germline lookup yields CDR1 LNHNV and CDR2 YYDKDF (reference sequence). This CDR3 region has 15 residues. CDR3 sequence reads: CATSRDLQLQETQYF.

The J gene is TRBJ2-2, the V gene TRBV29-1; TCRdb selects TRBD1, and the lack of DNA leaves this call unchecked. The germline CDR1 and CDR2 sequences are SQVTM and ANQGSEA. This CDR3 spans 13 amino acids. This chain's CDR3 is CSVEGGPTGELFF.

The chain employs TRBV10-3 and TRBJ1-5. The CDR3 is 13 residues long. Germline CDR1 and CDR2: ENHRY and SYGVKD. CDR3 sequence reads: CAISESGRTRQHF.